The 18 T cell receptor beta chains below come from one sample, sequenced in a study of CD8 T cells in ankylosing spondylitis. These receptors' targets are unknown. Findings of the study overall: Characteristic of ankylosing spondylitis blood, it appeared, was a TCR beta motif comprising eight highly homologous variants.

TCRdb re-derived calls from the 5' RACE reads in MiXCR, one entry per CDR3 protein. The repertoire holds some 840,000 distinct CDR3 sequences, with around 11% as singletons. Sequencing was carried out using blood, either unsorted or a sorted T cell fraction (not recorded which). The origin of the receptors is a male donor with ankylosing spondylitis.

The sample holds a few counts of this clonotype. The V and J genes are TRBV11-2 and TRBJ2-1; the D is unclear. The V end was cut by 5 bases, the J end by 3 bases, with 11 bases between. This CDR3 is 14 amino acids long. The germline V gene encodes CDR1 SGHAT and CDR2 FQNNGV. The CDR3 DNA reads as TGTGCCAGCAGCCACGGCGGCGGCTACAATGAGCAGTTCTTC. It is translated as CASSHGGGYNEQFF.

This clonotype was seen at least ten times. The gene calls are TRBV7-2 and TRBJ1-3; D gene unclear. The CDR3 totals 14 residues. Trimming left V 7 bases short and J 0 bases short, with 10 bases between. The germline gives CDR1 SGHTA, CDR2 FQGNSA. Here the CDR3 DNA reads TGTGCCAGCACTGGCGGGTACTCTGGAAACACCATATATTTT. It yields the protein CASTGGYSGNTIYF.

The chain uses TRBV28 and TRBJ2-7; unclear D gene. CDR1 and CDR2 from the germline V gene are MDHEN and SYDVKM. V shed 7 bases and J shed 6 bases, with 13 bases lying between them. The CDR3 is made up of 12 amino acids. CDR3 region: CASTDLRSEQYF. The CDR3 nucleotides are TGTGCCAGCACCGACTTGCGGAGCGAGCAGTACTTC.

This clonotype occurred many times. This chain joins TRBV20-1 and TRBJ2-7; 10 nucleotides align to TRBD2. After removal of 5 bases from V and 1 base from J, the junction contained 5 bases not matched to a gene. Germline-derived CDR1 and CDR2 are DFQATT and SNEGSKA (reference sequence). CDR3 length: 14 residues. As DNA, the CDR3 is TGCAGTGCTTTCCCGGGACTAGCGTCCTACGAGCAGTACTTC. Amino acid sequence: CSAFPGLASYEQYF.

This clonotype was counted only a few times. This sequence joins TRBV6-2 or TRBV6-3 and TRBJ1-1; 7 bases fit TRBD1. Germline-derived CDR1 and CDR2 are MNHEY and SVGEGT. The CDR3 runs to 15 residues. The V gene end was trimmed by 7 bases and the J gene end by 5 bases; junction bases not matched to a gene: 13. In DNA, the CDR3 is TGTGCCAGCACACCAACAGGGGCTGCTAGGACTGAAGCTTTCTTT. It yields the protein CASTPTGAARTEAFF.

The rearrangement uses TRBV7-2 and TRBJ2-5; D ambiguous. Germline lookup yields CDR1 SGHTA and CDR2 FQGNSA. V was cut by 4 bases and J by 4 bases, with 13 bases left in between. The CDR3 contains 14 residues. The DNA of the CDR3 is TGTGCCAGCAGCTCGCAAAGGAGAGGAGAGACCCAGTACTTC. This codes for CASSSQRRGETQYF.

The sample holds a few counts of this clonotype. The chain employs TRBV5-6 and TRBJ2-1, with 9 nucleotides matching TRBD2. CDR3 length equals 16 residues. The V gene's germline CDR1 is SGHDT and CDR2 YYEEEE. V gave up 0 bases and J gave up 4 bases; unmatched junction bases: 5. CDR3 protein: CASSLVTSGIYNEQFF. CDR3 bases: TGTGCCAGCAGCTTGGTGACTAGCGGAATATACAATGAGCAGTTCTTC.

The V gene is TRBV7-2, the J gene TRBJ1-5, with D tentatively TRBD1 (6 bases). Trimming pared 5 bases from V and 5 bases from J, leaving 10 bases between. Germline loops: CDR1 SGHTA, CDR2 FQGNSA. The CDR3 consists of 13 residues. The CDR3 nucleotides read TGTGCCAGCAGCATGAGGGGGGATCAGCCCCAGCATTTT. Its translation is CASSMRGDQPQHF. Full variable domain (outside the CDR3, taken from reference TRBV7-2 and TRBJ1-5): GAGVSQSPSNKVTEKGKDVELRCDPISGHTALYWYRQSLGQGLEFLIYFQGNSAPDKSGLPSDRFSAERTGGSVSTLTIQRTQQEDSAVYLCASSMRGDQPQHFGDGTRLSIL.

The chain links TRBV20-1 to TRBJ1-1, with D possibly being TRBD1 (6 bases). Germline lookup yields CDR1 DFQATT and CDR2 SNEGSKA (reference sequence). The CDR3 has 15 residues. The ends were cut back, 0 bases at V and 2 bases at J, with 13 bases in the middle. CDR3 bases: TGCAGTGCTAGAGATCGGAGAGGGGGAAACACTGAAGCTTTCTTT. Its translation is CSARDRRGGNTEAFF.

This clonotype occurred many times. V and J are TRBV12-3 or TRBV12-4 and TRBJ1-1, with TRBD1 identical over 8 bases. The CDR3 extends over 15 amino acids. Trimming took 7 bases from V and 5 from J; bases not matched to a gene: 12. CDR3 residues: CASTLSGQGGTEAFF. The CDR3 region has the DNA TGTGCCAGCACCTTATCCGGACAGGGAGGGACTGAAGCTTTCTTT.

This clonotype was picked up a small number of times. The chain is built from TRBV2 and TRBJ1-6, with no clear D. V shed 6 bases and J shed 10 bases, with 10 bases lying between them. This CDR3 is built from 12 residues. Germline CDR1 SNHLY, CDR2 FYNNEI. Written as DNA, the CDR3 is TGTGCCAGCAGGAACGGAAGGTCACCCCTCCACTTT. Amino acids: CASRNGRSPLHF.

This clonotype turned up a few times. The CDR3 is CASSPDPGQGLDTQYF. DNA for the CDR3: TGCGCCAGCAGCCCGGATCCGGGACAGGGTTTAGATACGCAGTATTTT. The gene calls are TRBV5-1 and TRBJ2-3; 9 bases are a match to TRBD1. This CDR3 is built from 16 residues. CDR1 is SGHRS and CDR2 is YFSETQ in the germline V gene. The junction had 11 bases not matched to a gene; V was cut back by 4 bases and J by 5 bases.

V and J are TRBV5-1 and TRBJ2-5; 8 positions match TRBD2. The V gene's germline CDR1 is SGHRS and CDR2 YFSETQ. Trimming took 9 bases from V and 5 from J; bases not matched to a gene: 15. The length of the CDR3 is 15 residues. The CDR3 protein is CAIRVAGGISETQYF. DNA for the CDR3: TGCGCCATTCGGGTCGCGGGAGGCATTTCGGAGACCCAGTACTTC.

The chain joins TRBV7-2 to TRBJ2-1; TRBD2 might be the D (5 bases). The CDR3 extends over 15 amino acids. V was pared by 5 bases and J by 2 bases, with 13 bases between. The germline V gene encodes CDR1 SGHTA and CDR2 FQGNSA. This CDR3 is CASSLGRNPYNEQFF. The DNA of the CDR3 is TGTGCCAGCAGCCTGGGGAGAAACCCCTACAATGAGCAGTTCTTC.

The chain has TRBV7-9 and TRBJ1-2, with TRBD1 matching over 12 bases. Germline CDR1 SEHNR, CDR2 FQNEAQ (reference sequence). The CDR3 runs 15 residues. With 5 bases clipped from V and 8 bases from J, the junction kept 9 bases outside the gene matches. The CDR3 protein is CASSAGTGGAEGYTF. The CDR3 DNA sequence: TGTGCCAGCAGCGCGGGGACAGGGGGCGCGGAGGGCTACACCTTC.

The table lists this clonotype with a few counts. The J gene is TRBJ2-7, the V gene TRBV20-1; no clear D gene. Trimming left V 3 bases short and J 2 bases short, with 11 bases between. CDR3 length equals 13 residues. Germline V gene data show CDR1 as DFQATT and CDR2 as SNEGSKA (reference sequence). This CDR3 is CSASADNTYEQYF. The CDR3 bases are TGCAGTGCTAGTGCTGATAATACCTACGAGCAGTACTTC.

The chain employs TRBV6-4 and TRBJ1-2, with TRBD1 identical over 7 bases. J gave up 5 bases and V 5 bases, and 17 bases lay outside the gene matches. Germline CDR1 is MRHNA and CDR2 is SNTAGT. The CDR3 has 17 residues. CDR3 nucleotide sequence: TGTGCCAGCAGTCCGCAGGTCTTGACAGGGATCGAGTATGGCTACACCTTC. It is translated as CASSPQVLTGIEYGYTF.

V and J are TRBV5-1 and TRBJ1-2; no reliable D call. This CDR3 has 12 amino acids. Germline V CDR1 and CDR2: SGHRS, YFSETQ. V dropped 7 bases and J dropped 3 bases, with 10 bases sitting between them. The CDR3 DNA follows: TGCGCCAGCCGCAACGAGGACTATGGCTACACCTTC. Its translation is CASRNEDYGYTF.